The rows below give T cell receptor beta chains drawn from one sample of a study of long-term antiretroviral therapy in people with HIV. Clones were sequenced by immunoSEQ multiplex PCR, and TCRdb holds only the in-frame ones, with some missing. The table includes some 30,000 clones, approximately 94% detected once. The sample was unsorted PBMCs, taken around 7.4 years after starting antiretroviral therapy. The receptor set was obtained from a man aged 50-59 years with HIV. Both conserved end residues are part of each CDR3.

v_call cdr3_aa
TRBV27 CASSLPPGQGNEQYF
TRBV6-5 CASSSGPLSGYTF
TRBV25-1 CASSVQGLKGGEAFF
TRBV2 CASRTGRDTQYF
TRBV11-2 CASSGGAGGGETQYF
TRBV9 CASSETSGSILTDTQYF
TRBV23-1 CASSQSIRGLGGSPLHF
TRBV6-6 CASSYLQGISNQPQHF
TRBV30 CAWTGGDNSPLHF
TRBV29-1 CSVLTGNEQFF
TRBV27 CASTLGTPDTGELFF
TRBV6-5 CASRPHGPGPQHF
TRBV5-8 CASSLGQGNSPLHF
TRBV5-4 CASSLGVGSADTQYF
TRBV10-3 CAIRAANYGYTF
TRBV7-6 CASSGTGTDTQYF
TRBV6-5 CASSYASRRGYGYTF
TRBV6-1 CASSEVIRDQPQHF
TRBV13 CASSLGDRDTEAFF
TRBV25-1 CASSGSQGFSYNEQFF
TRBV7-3 CASRSQGIAGELFF
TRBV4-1 CASSQGASYEQYF
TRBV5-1 CASSPVTGAPYEQYF
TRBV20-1 CSANGIYEQYF
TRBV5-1 CASSWGTGDTQYF
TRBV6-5 CASSRSAGELFF
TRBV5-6 CASSLASYGYTF
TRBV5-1 CASKVDRGETEAFF
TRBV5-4 CASSSGTSRTLNTEAFF
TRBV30 CAWRGFHNEQFF